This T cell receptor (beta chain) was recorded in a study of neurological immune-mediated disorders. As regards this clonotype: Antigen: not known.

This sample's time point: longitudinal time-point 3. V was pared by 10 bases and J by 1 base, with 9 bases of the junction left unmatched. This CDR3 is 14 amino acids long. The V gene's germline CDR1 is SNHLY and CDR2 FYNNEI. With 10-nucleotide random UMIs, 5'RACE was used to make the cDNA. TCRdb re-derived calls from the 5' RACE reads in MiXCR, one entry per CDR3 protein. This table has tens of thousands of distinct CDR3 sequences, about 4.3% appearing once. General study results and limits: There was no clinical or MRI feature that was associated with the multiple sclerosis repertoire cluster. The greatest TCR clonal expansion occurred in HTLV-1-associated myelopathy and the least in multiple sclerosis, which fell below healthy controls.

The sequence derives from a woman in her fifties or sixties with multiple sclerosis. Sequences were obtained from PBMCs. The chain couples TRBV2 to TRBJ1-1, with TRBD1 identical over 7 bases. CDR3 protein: CATTGVAGNTEAFF. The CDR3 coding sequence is TGTGCCACAACAGGGGTGGCTGGGAACACTGAAGCTTTCTTT.